The TCR beta chain under discussion was sequenced for a study of Graves' ophthalmopathy and Graves' hyperthyroidism. The overall study: There was a collection of peripheral blood at initial diagnosis, before any treatment. Study observations and caveats: Thyroid clonotypes that were expanded above 0.001 frequency mostly also appeared in blood.

Hyperthyroidism in these 18- to 65-year-old patients was newly diagnosed, lasting under 2 months. With 3 bases removed from V and 2 bases from J, the gap between germline ends came to 19 bases. The CDR3 runs 16 residues. Germline-derived CDR1 and CDR2 are GTSNPN and SVGIG (reference sequence). Amplification from RNA transcripts yielded the TCR beta CDR3 regions. HTBI-primed RT-PCR formed the first round, and a multiplex PCR formed the second. Using its own MiXCR run on the multiplex PCR reads, TCRdb lists one record per CDR3 protein. Of about 370,000 distinct CDR3 sequences in the sample, roughly 15% were seen once. This clonotype was counted many times. Its specificity is not known.

Sequenced: peripheral blood. The receptor's source is an adult woman with stable Graves' hyperthyroidism. V is TRBV30 and J is TRBJ2-5; D is uncertain. The CDR3 is CAWSGRSPGDQETQYF. For the CDR3, the DNA is TGTGCCTGGAGCGGCCGGTCCCCAGGCGATCAAGAGACCCAGTACTTC.